The 7 T cell receptor beta chains given below trace back to one sample, sequenced in a study of T cell responses to AZD1222 COVID-19 vaccine. Only in-frame clones appear in the TCRdb table, and some are missing; sequencing was by immunoSEQ multiplex PCR. The table lists roughly 110,000 clones, about nine tenths of them singletons. This material consisted of peripheral blood, taken on day 0 of AZD1222 vaccination. These receptors came from an adult in good health.

The rearrangement joins TRBV5-1 to TRBJ1-1; tentative D call: TRBD1 (6 bases). V lost 2 bases to trimming and J lost 0 bases, with 11 bases between them. The CDR3 has 15 amino acids. Germline V lookup: CDR1 SGHRS, CDR2 YFSETQ. CDR3 protein: CASSLAGQLNTEAFF. The CDR3, as DNA: TGCGCCAGCAGCTTAGCCGGACAGTTGAACACTGAAGCTTTCTTT.

This chain joins TRBV25-1 and TRBJ1-1, with 8 bases identical to TRBD1. This CDR3 region has 16 residues. Looked up from germline, CDR1 is MGHDK and CDR2 is SYGVNS. Trimming removed 4 bases from V and 0 bases from J; junction bases left unmatched: 7. CDR3 loop: CASSGPRGLLNTEAFF. CDR3 DNA sequence: TGTGCCAGCAGTGGACCCAGGGGGCTCTTGAACACTGAAGCTTTCTTT.

The chain links TRBV11-3 to TRBJ1-1; D is undetermined. Germline V gene data show CDR1 as SGHNT and CDR2 as YENEEA. V was trimmed by 2 bases and J by 1 base, leaving 5 bases between them. This CDR3 has 13 residues. CDR3 sequence reads: CASSLRRNTEAFF. The CDR3, as DNA: TGTGCCAGCAGCTTACGACGGAACACTGAAGCTTTCTTT.

The chain has TRBV30 and TRBJ1-1; D possibly corresponds to TRBD1 (6 bases). Trimming removed 3 bases at V and 1 base at J, with 21 bases between. This CDR3 has 17 residues. The germline V gene has CDR1 GTSNPN and CDR2 SVGIG (reference sequence). Here the CDR3 DNA reads TGTGCCTGGAGCCCCGGCGGGGGCCATACTTCGAACACTGAAGCTTTCTTT. Residues: CAWSPGGGHTSNTEAFF.

This chain links TRBV2 with TRBJ1-3; 9 bases fit TRBD1. CDR3 length equals 14 residues. V trimming: 6 bases; J trimming: 4 bases; junction bases outside the gene matches: 4. Germline CDR1 and CDR2: SNHLY and FYNNEI. This CDR3 is CASSVGTGGNTIYF. CDR3 nucleotide sequence: TGTGCCAGCAGCGTCGGGACAGGGGGAAACACCATATATTTT.

This rearrangement joins TRBV18 to TRBJ2-2; no definite D call. V was trimmed by 2 bases and J by 6 bases, leaving 13 bases between them. Germline loops: CDR1 KGHSH, CDR2 LQKENI. This CDR3 has 15 residues. The CDR3 region is CASSPDFASAGELFF. CDR3 nucleotide sequence: TGTGCCAGCTCACCAGATTTTGCTAGTGCCGGGGAGCTGTTTTTT.

The chain recombines TRBV5-5 with TRBJ1-5; TRBD1 matches 9 bases. CDR3 length equals 14 residues. The V gene end was trimmed by 3 bases and the J gene end by 8 bases; junction bases not matched to a gene: 6. CDR1 is SGHKS, CDR2 YYEKEE, per germline (reference sequence). CDR3 sequence (DNA): TGTGCCAGCAGCTCCGGGACAGGGAGAGAGCCCCAGCATTTT. Translated, it gives CASSSGTGREPQHF.